This TCR beta chain was sequenced during a study of CD8 T cells in ankylosing spondylitis. Quantitative molecular-barcoded 5'-RACE generated the TCR beta libraries. TCRdb independently ran MiXCR on the 5' RACE reads; one entry per CDR3 protein. This repertoire shows nearly 350,000 distinct CDR3 sequences, approximately 14% found once; its top ten account for around 1%. V was cut by 5 bases and J by 0 bases, with 8 bases left in between. The CDR3 covers 14 residues. CDR1 is LNHDA and CDR2 is SQIVND in the germline V gene (reference sequence). Concerning this clonotype: Its cognate antigen is unknown.

Study-level findings and limits: In ankylosing spondylitis patients, matched synovial fluid reportedly showed significant enrichment of disease-linked clones.

The genes are TRBV19 and TRBJ1-5; D gene ambiguous. Input material: blood, either unsorted or a sorted T cell fraction (not recorded which). The TCR was taken from a male donor with ankylosing spondylitis or in good health (not recorded which). CDR3 region: CASSFQTSNQPQHF. For the CDR3, the DNA is TGTGCCAGTAGTTTCCAGACTAGCAATCAGCCCCAGCATTTT.